This T cell receptor beta chain was observed in a study of blood T cell repertoires in COVID-19. Study background: The study drew acute and convalescent COVID-19 samples from the United States, Italy and Spain. From T cells, B-cell-depleted T cells, or PBMCs came the material, which was cDNA or gDNA.

Authors' processing steps: Cell counts per sample came from amplifying reference gene primers. TCRdb's table, derived via immunoSEQ multiplex PCR, lists solely in-frame clones and lacks some. V, J and clone size derive from that table, while D and trimming were established from the DNA sequence. Of 60,000 to 85,000 clones detected, 86% appear once; the ten largest clones hold 18%. From germline, CDR1 is KGHDR and CDR2 SFDVKD. Trimming cost V 7 bases and J 5 bases, with 17 bases left between them. This CDR3 is built from 14 residues. The J gene is TRBJ2-7, the V gene TRBV24-1, with D perhaps matching TRBD1 (6 bases). Sequencing used peripheral blood. The sequence came from a human donor in a cohort sampled during active COVID-19. The CDR3 DNA reads TGTGCCACCAGCTCCGCACAGGGTATCCACGAGCAGTACTTC. Amino acid sequence: CATSSAQGIHEQYF.